This T cell receptor beta chain was captured by sequencing in a study of blood T cell repertoires in COVID-19. About the research overall: COVID-19 samples collected from the United States, Italy and Spain covered acute and convalescent phases.

Methods used by the authors: Estimation of nucleated cell counts was performed using reference gene primer amplification. Only in-frame clones appear in the TCRdb table, and some are missing; sequencing was by immunoSEQ multiplex PCR. That table furnishes V, J and clone size, whereas the DNA furnished D and trimming. Of some 240,000 clones listed, roughly 80% are singletons. This clone was found once. The V end lost 8 bases, the J end lost 8 bases, and 21 bases lay between the germline ends. The CDR3 length is 14 residues. The germline V gene encodes CDR1 MNHEY and CDR2 SVGAGI. V usage is TRBV6-5 and J usage is TRBJ1-2; D gene uncertain. Input material: peripheral blood. This TCR derives from a woman in her 70s with COVID-19, enrolled during active disease. CDR3 amino acids: CASWAHSTAEGYTF. CDR3 nucleotides: TGTGCCAGCTGGGCCCATTCGACGGCTGAGGGCTACACCTTC.